The 3 T cell receptor beta chains below come from one sample, sequenced in a study of T cell clonality in common variable immunodeficiency. This table comes from immunoSEQ multiplex PCR, and its TCRdb copy is limited to in-frame clones, with some not included. This sample has more than 65,000 clones, each found more than once. Sequencing input: peripheral blood mononuclear cells. The receptors stem from a person aged 18-69 years in good health.

There are many counts of this clone. Sequencing ends 3 residues short of the CDR3 end; the germline J gene provides the rest. This sequence joins TRBV20-1 and TRBJ1-5; 7 bases agree with TRBD1. CDR1 is DFQATT, CDR2 SNEGSKA, per germline (reference sequence). J gave up 4 bases and V 2 bases, and 17 bases lay outside the gene matches. This CDR3 has 18 residues. The DNA read from the CDR3 is TGCAGTGCTAGACAACCAACAGGGGCCCTAGTCAGGAATCAGCCC. It is translated as CSARQPTGALVRNQP. The full-length CDR3 reads as CSARQPTGALVRNQPQHF.

This clone was detected ten times or more. Read data end 3 residues before the CDR3 end; the end is taken from the germline J gene. The chain carries TRBV19 and TRBJ2-7; D is undetermined. The germline gives CDR1 LNHDA, CDR2 SQIVND (reference sequence). The CDR3 has 15 residues. V lost 0 bases and J lost 0, with 9 bases in between. CDR3 DNA (partial): TGTGCCAGTAGTATAGAGCCAGACTTCTCCTACGAG. This gives the protein CASSIEPDFSYE. From start to end, the CDR3 is CASSIEPDFSYEQYF.

This clone was recorded at least ten times. The CDR3 is cut off 3 residues early in the read; its end comes from the germline J gene. V is TRBV20-1 and J is TRBJ2-7, with TRBD2 identical over 11 bases. This CDR3 contains 14 residues. The germline CDR1 and CDR2 sequences are DFQATT and SNEGSKA (reference sequence). The V and J ends lost 0 bases and 2 bases, in that order; junction bases with no gene match: 0. CDR3 sequence reads: CSARELAGAYEQYF. The part of the CDR3 DNA that was read is TGCAGTGCTAGAGAACTAGCGGGAGCCTACGAG.